This T cell receptor (beta chain) was documented in a study of blood T cell repertoires in COVID-19 (dated by TCRdb to the early 2020s). Looking at the study overall: Samples from collaborators originated in the United States, Italy and Spain and spanned both the acute and convalescent phases of COVID-19. The dataset comprised deeply sampled blood TCRbeta repertoires from subjects exposed to, actively infected with, or recovered from COVID-19. Sample metadata almost always included a de-identified subject ID, COVID-19 status, age in years and sex. A freely available public database, intended as a resource for researchers studying the immune response to SARS-CoV-2, is where the repertoires were released. Where available, HLA class I and class II types were obtained from metadata supplied by the sample provider rather than from assay-based typing. The prospective study material was composed of cDNA or gDNA derived from T cells, B-cell-depleted T cells, or PBMCs. The samples were drawn from the first 160 participants of the ongoing ImmuneRACE study and from under 1,500 subjects provided by 6 global collaborators. The study at large found these results: The quantity of clinical and demographic metadata differed by source and by participant and was supplied without curation.

CDR3 length: 12 amino acids, cysteine to phenylalanine. Only the CDR3 portion is preserved as DNA: 36 bases, with reading frame beginning at the first base. V lost 1 base and J lost 11 bases; the stretch between them is 9 bases long. CDR1 SNHLY and CDR2 FYNNEI are derived from the germline V gene. About this clone itself: Which antigen it targets is not known. Qualities for individual bases were not recorded, and no much larger clone is one base off.

One collaborating source in Seattle enrolled patients during active infection and followed them longitudinally through the course of disease. The collaborating institutions used their own protocols to collect whole blood in K2EDTA tubes. Collaborator samples were shipped for TCRbeta analysis as frozen whole blood, isolated PBMCs, or DNA extracted from either sample type. TCRbeta CDR3 regions were amplified from genomic DNA using the immunoSEQ Assay, a bias-controlled multiplex PCR. On the authors' methods: The number of nucleated cells in each sample was estimated from the amplification of reference gene primers within the assay. To quantify the absolute abundance of each unique TCRbeta CDR3 rearrangement, sequence reads were collapsed and filtered. For each sample, productive Simpson clonality was calculated as the square root of Simpson's diversity index across productive rearrangements. Not all clones reach the TCRdb copy of this immuneACCESS table, which keeps in-frame sequences only. Checked studies attribute under half of the gap to unresolved V genes and leave the rest unexplained. V and J calls plus clone size are reproduced from that table; the DNA served to infer D and trimming. The sample table holds 150,000 or so clones, of which approximately 92% were seen once. The ten largest clones capture under 15% of the sample.

This clonotype originated in a man aged 18 to 30 with COVID-19, enrolled during active disease. Sequencing used peripheral blood. The sequence joins TRBV2 to TRBJ1-5, with an unclear D gene assignment. In nucleotide form, the sequence is TGTGCCAGCAGTGAAGTAAGGGAGGCCCAGCATTTT. Its product reads: CASSEVREAQHF.